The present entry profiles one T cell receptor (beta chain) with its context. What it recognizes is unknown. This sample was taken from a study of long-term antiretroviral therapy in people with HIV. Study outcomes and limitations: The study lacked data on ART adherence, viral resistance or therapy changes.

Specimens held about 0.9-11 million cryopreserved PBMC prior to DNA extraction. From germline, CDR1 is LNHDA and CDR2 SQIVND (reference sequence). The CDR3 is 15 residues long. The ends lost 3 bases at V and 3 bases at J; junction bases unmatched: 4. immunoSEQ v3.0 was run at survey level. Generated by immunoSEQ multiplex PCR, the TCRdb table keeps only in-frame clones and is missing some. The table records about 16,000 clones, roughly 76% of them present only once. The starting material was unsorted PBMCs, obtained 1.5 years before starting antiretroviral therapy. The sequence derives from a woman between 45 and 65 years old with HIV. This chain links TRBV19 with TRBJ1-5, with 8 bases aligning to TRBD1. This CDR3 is CASSINRGSNQPQHF. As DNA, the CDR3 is TGTGCCAGTAGTATCAACAGGGGGTCCAATCAGCCCCAGCATTTT.